This T cell receptor beta chain was found in a study of blood T cell repertoires in COVID-19. Across the whole study: The United States, Italy and Spain were the sources of the acute and convalescent COVID-19 samples.

CDR3 size: 16 residues. V lost 0 bases to trimming and J lost 14 bases; unmatched junction nucleotides: 16. Germline CDR1 is KGHSH and CDR2 is LQKENI. Libraries were prepared by immunoSEQ multiplex PCR; TCRdb keeps only in-frame clonotypes and omits some of them. The repertoire holds 65,000 to 90,000 clones, with 75% to 90% as singletons. The rearrangement joins TRBV18 to TRBJ1-2; TRBD1 aligns across 9 bases. This receptor was identified in a man older than 75 with acute or convalescent COVID-19. The specimen sequenced was peripheral blood. This CDR3 reads CASSPPNAQGALVLTF. The CDR3 DNA is TGTGCCAGCTCACCACCTAATGCACAGGGGGCCTTGGTGTTAACCTTC.